This TCR beta chain was sequenced for a study of T cell repertoires in cytomegalovirus infection. Study-wide results and limits: Frequencies of public TCR beta families were cumulated, and this identified carriers of CMV plus the relevant HLA. Dominating the ex vivo response were HLA-C-restricted CMV-specific TCR beta clonotypes.

In its sample, this clonotype was seen many times. Its antigen is as yet unknown. One entry per CDR3 protein results from TCRdb running MiXCR on the reads. This table has approximately 1,000,000 distinct CDR3 sequences, approximately 30% appearing once. This receptor was identified in a human donor in good health (CMV status not recorded). Some clones in this sample may be carry-over from other donors' samples. The specimen was cultured CD8+ T cells from PBMCs, collected from culture after CMV antigen stimulation.

As DNA, the CDR3 is TGTGCCAGTACAGCTGGAAACACCATATATTTT. Encoded protein: CASTAGNTIYF. The chain combines TRBV27 with TRBJ1-3; no firm D call. V gave up 9 bases and J gave up 2 bases, with 5 bases separating them. Looked up from germline, CDR1 is MNHEY and CDR2 is SMNVEV (reference sequence). The CDR3 is 11 amino acids.